Shown below are 20 T cell receptor beta chains from a single sample sequenced in a study of HIV-infected patients and healthy controls. One entry per CDR3 protein results from TCRdb running MiXCR on the 5' RACE reads. Of some 17,000 distinct CDR3 sequences in the sample, about 17% are singletons; the top ten hold approximately 25%. Sequencing input: CD8+ T cells from blood. Receptor source: a human donor in good health.

This clonotype was detected only a few times. Here the CDR3 reads CASSLLGDEQYF. As DNA, the CDR3 is TGTGCCAGCAGTTTATTGGGCGACGAGCAGTACTTC. The J gene is TRBJ2-7, the V gene TRBV28; D unresolved. Trimming shortened V by 1 base and J by 5 bases, and 6 bases separated the two germline ends. The CDR3 runs 12 residues. Germline CDR1 is MDHEN and CDR2 is SYDVKM.

This clonotype is large in the sample. The chain has TRBV28 and TRBJ2-5; D is uncertain. The CDR3 is 16 amino acids. Germline assignment: CDR1 MDHEN and CDR2 SYDVKM. V was trimmed by 3 bases and J by 0 bases, leaving 14 bases between them. The CDR3 bases are TGTGCCAGCAGTTTTCTCGAGACAATCGACCAAGAGACCCAGTACTTC. As protein: CASSFLETIDQETQYF.

The chain uses TRBV11-2 and TRBJ1-1; 11 bases fit TRBD1. V lost 4 bases, J lost 4 bases, and 8 bases stayed unmatched. The V gene's germline CDR1 is SGHAT and CDR2 FQNNGV. There are 16 residues in the CDR3. In DNA, the CDR3 is TGTGCCAGCAGCTCAGGACAGGGGGCGCGGGGCACTGAAGCTTTCTTT. Protein product: CASSSGQGARGTEAFF. The full variable domain, completed using reference TRBV11-2 and TRBJ1-1, is EAGVAQSPRYKIIEKRQSVAFWCNPISGHATLYWYQQILGQGPKLLIQFQNNGVVDDSQLPKDRFSAERLKGVDSTLKIQPAKLEDSAVYLCASSSGQGARGTEAFFGQGTRLTVV.

This rearrangement joins TRBV15 to TRBJ2-3; TRBD1 matches 7 bases. The V segment lost 4 bases and the J segment 4 bases; nucleotides outside the gene matches: 8. Per germline, CDR1 LNHNV and CDR2 YYDKDF (reference sequence). This CDR3 has 15 amino acids. The CDR3 bases are TGTGCCACCAGCAATCGCCAGGGGGTTGCAGATACGCAGTATTTT. Protein: CATSNRQGVADTQYF.

By frequency in the sample, this clonotype is medium-sized. The rearrangement links TRBV5-5 to TRBJ1-2; 8 nucleotides align to TRBD1. The V and J ends lost 0 bases and 3 bases, in that order; junction bases with no gene match: 4. The V gene's germline CDR1 is SGHKS and CDR2 YYEKEE (reference sequence). CDR3 length equals 15 residues. CDR3 nucleotides: TGTGCCAGCAGCTTGGACAGGGGGGCCTACTATGGCTACACCTTC. Its translation is CASSLDRGAYYGYTF.

The chain is built from TRBV12-3 or TRBV12-4 and TRBJ2-2; TRBD1 is a possible D gene (5 bases). CDR3 length: 13 amino acids. V dropped 1 base and J dropped 6 bases, with 6 bases sitting between them. CDR3 residues: CASSLGGPGELFF. CDR3 DNA: TGTGCCAGCAGTTTAGGGGGCCCCGGGGAGCTGTTTTTT.

This clonotype was seen many times. V gene TRBV12-5 combines with J gene TRBJ1-1, with 7 bases lining up with TRBD1. CDR3 length: 15 residues. Looked up from germline, CDR1 is LGHNT and CDR2 is FRNRAP. The V and J ends lost 9 bases and 4 bases, in that order; junction bases with no gene match: 14. CDR3 bases: TGTGCTAGCCAGCTAACAGGGGTTGGAGGCACTGAAGCTTTCTTT. Encoded protein: CASQLTGVGGTEAFF.

This clonotype was detected only a few times. This rearrangement joins TRBV21-1 to TRBJ2-2; the D call in the table, TRBD2, was not verified against the DNA. TRBV21-1 is annotated as a pseudogene. The CDR3 is made up of 18 amino acids. CDR3 loop: CASSRRWLAGGGTGELFF. The CDR3 coding sequence is TGTGCCAGCAGCAGAAGGTGGCTAGCGGGAGGAGGGACCGGGGAGCTGTTTTTT.

Relative to its sample, this clonotype is medium-sized. V usage is TRBV4-1 and J usage is TRBJ2-7; 14 bases line up with TRBD2. Germline V gene sequence: CDR1 MGHRA, CDR2 YSYEKL. Trimming removed 4 bases from V and 3 bases from J; junction bases left unmatched: 11. CDR3 length: 18 amino acids. CDR3 loop: CASSREPPGTSGSYEQYF. CDR3 DNA: TGCGCCAGCAGCCGAGAGCCCCCCGGGACTAGCGGGAGCTACGAGCAGTACTTC.

This clonotype was seen only a few times. The rearrangement joins TRBV2 to TRBJ1-1; D not certain. Trimming stripped 6 bases from V and 5 bases from J, with 13 bases between. This CDR3 contains 13 residues. Germline V gene sequence: CDR1 SNHLY, CDR2 FYNNEI. CDR3 protein: CASRLGSQTEAFF. For the CDR3, the DNA is TGTGCCAGCAGGCTAGGAAGTCAGACTGAAGCTTTCTTT. Supplemented by reference TRBV2 and TRBJ1-1, the full variable domain reads EPEVTQTPSHQVTQMGQEVILRCVPISNHLYFYWYRQILGQKVEFLVSFYNNEISEKSEIFDDQFSVERPDGSNFTLKIRSTKLEDSAMYFCASRLGSQTEAFFGQGTRLTVV.

At least ten counts were recorded for this clonotype. The J gene is TRBJ1-1, the V gene TRBV29-1; no clear D gene. The CDR3 runs to 12 residues. Germline V gene data show CDR1 as SQVTM and CDR2 as ANQGSEA. V was pared by 4 bases and J by 5 bases, with 11 bases between. CDR3 DNA: TGCAGCGTTGGGGAAGGGAGAACTGAAGCTTTCTTT. Its translation: CSVGEGRTEAFF. The complete variable domain, with remaining parts taken from reference TRBV29-1 and TRBJ1-1, reads SAVISQKPSRDICQRGTSLTIQCQVDSQVTMMFWYRQQPGQSLTLIATANQGSEATYESGFVIDKFPISRPNLTFSTLTVSNMSPEDSSIYLCSVGEGRTEAFFGQGTRLTVV.

The chain joins TRBV19 to TRBJ2-7; D remains ambiguous. Trimming took 3 bases from V and 0 from J, leaving 12 bases between them. The CDR3 spans 15 residues. CDR1 and CDR2 (germline): LNHDA, SQIVND (reference sequence). The CDR3 region is CASSILGPSSYEQYF. CDR3 bases: TGTGCCAGTAGTATTCTAGGGCCGAGCTCCTACGAGCAGTACTTC.

This clonotype was detected ten times or more. The rearrangement joins TRBV2 to TRBJ2-7; D possibly corresponds to TRBD1 (5 bases). V lost 7 bases, J lost 0 bases, and 13 bases lay in between. The CDR3 extends over 14 amino acids. The germline V gene has CDR1 SNHLY and CDR2 FYNNEI. CDR3 DNA sequence: TGTGCCAGCACCTGGACAATAAGCTCCTACGAGCAGTACTTC. This translates into CASTWTISSYEQYF.

This chain links TRBV25-1 with TRBJ2-3, with D perhaps given as TRBD1 or TRBD2 (5 bases each). Trimming left V 1 base short and J 0 bases short, with 8 bases between. The CDR3 consists of 15 residues. The germline V gene encodes CDR1 MGHDK and CDR2 SYGVNS. The CDR3 reads CASSEFGDSTDTQYF. The CDR3 nucleotides are TGTGCCAGCAGTGAATTTGGGGACAGCACAGATACGCAGTATTTT.

V gene TRBV28 combines with J gene TRBJ2-5; 8 bases are shared with TRBD2. The CDR3 contains 15 residues. V was clipped by 6 bases and J by 3 bases; unmatched bases: 9. CDR1 is MDHEN and CDR2 is SYDVKM in the germline V gene. This CDR3 reads CASRPGTSFEETQYF. The CDR3 nucleotides are TGTGCCAGCAGACCGGGGACTAGTTTTGAAGAGACCCAGTACTTC. Combining the CDR3 with reference TRBV28 and TRBJ2-5 gives the whole variable domain DVKVTQSSRYLVKRTGEKVFLECVQDMDHENMFWYRQDPGLGLRLIYFSYDVKMKEKGDIPEGYSVSREKKERFSLILESASTNQTSMYLCASRPGTSFEETQYFGPGTRLLVL.

The J gene is TRBJ2-2, the V gene TRBV19; 7 bases map to TRBD2. CDR3 length equals 15 residues. Germline loops: CDR1 LNHDA, CDR2 SQIVND (reference sequence). After removal of 2 bases from V and 7 bases from J, the junction contained 7 bases not matched to a gene. DNA for the CDR3: TGTGCCAGTAGTATATCCGGGGAGGGAATCGGGGAGCTGTTTTTT. Its translation: CASSISGEGIGELFF.

This chain connects TRBV15 to TRBJ1-5, with TRBD1 as a possible D gene (5 bases). Germline V CDR1 and CDR2: LNHNV, YYDKDF (reference sequence). V was clipped by 0 bases and J by 4 bases, with 16 bases between them. CDR3 size: 17 residues. The CDR3 DNA sequence: TGTGCCACCAGCAGAGAATGGGAAGGGGTCCAGAATCAGCCCCAGCATTTT. It codes for CATSREWEGVQNQPQHF.

This chain connects TRBV29-1 to TRBJ2-1; tentatively, D is TRBD1 (5 bases). Germline V lookup: CDR1 SQVTM, CDR2 ANQGSEA. CDR3 length: 12 residues. V dropped 4 bases and J dropped 5 bases, with 9 bases sitting between them. The CDR3 loop reads CSVVDRDNEQFF. CDR3 DNA sequence: TGCAGCGTTGTAGACAGAGACAATGAGCAGTTCTTC.

This clonotype was detected many times. This sequence joins TRBV20-1 and TRBJ1-5; 9 bases map to TRBD1. The CDR3 extends over 15 amino acids. Germline V lookup: CDR1 DFQATT, CDR2 SNEGSKA (reference sequence). Trimming removed 6 bases from V and 6 bases from J; junction bases left unmatched: 12. CDR3 sequence: CSAPNRGRIGQPQHF. The CDR3 DNA reads as TGCAGTGCACCTAACAGGGGGCGCATCGGTCAGCCCCAGCATTTT.

There are many counts of this clonotype. V usage is TRBV6-2 or TRBV6-3 and J usage is TRBJ2-7, with TRBD2 as a possible D gene (6 bases). CDR3 length equals 13 residues. Trimming cost V 6 bases and J 3 bases, with 12 bases left between them. Germline CDR1 is MNHEY and CDR2 is SVGEGT. CDR3 loop: CASSGGINYEQYF. The CDR3 nucleotides are TGTGCCAGCAGCGGGGGTATAAACTACGAGCAGTACTTC.